A single sample is the source of the 32 T cell receptor beta chains below, sequenced in a study of blood T cell repertoires in COVID-19. Measured with immunoSEQ multiplex PCR; TCRdb has only the in-frame clones, and not every one. Counted here are roughly 140,000 clones, more than 85% occurring once; the ten biggest clones make up 2% to 3%. Source material: peripheral blood. Receptors originate from a woman between 65 and 79 years old with acute or convalescent COVID-19.

The rearrangement joins TRBV12-5 to TRBJ2-3; 10 bases match TRBD2. Germline V gene data show CDR1 as LGHNT and CDR2 as FRNRAP. The CDR3 loop spans 18 amino acids. V gave up 2 bases and J gave up 3 bases; unmatched junction bases: 11. The CDR3 reads CASGLFPSGGGGTDTQYF. In nucleotides, the CDR3 is TGTGCTAGTGGTTTGTTCCCCAGCGGGGGGGGCGGGACAGATACGCAGTATTTT. The whole variable domain, filled in from reference TRBV12-5 and TRBJ2-3, reads DARVTQTPRHKVTEMGQEVTMRCQPILGHNTVFWYRQTMMQGLELLAYFRNRAPLDDSGMPKDRFSAEMPDATLATLKIQPSEPRDSAVYFCASGLFPSGGGGTDTQYFGPGTRLTVL.

The V call is TRBV6-6, the J call TRBJ1-1, with D hard to call. V lost 2 bases, J lost 2 bases, and 3 bases lay in between. CDR3 size: 12 residues. Germline V CDR1 and CDR2: MNHNY, SVGAGI (reference sequence). The CDR3 protein is CASSYPNTEAFF. Written as DNA, the CDR3 is TGTGCCAGCAGTTACCCTAACACTGAAGCTTTCTTT.

The chain carries TRBV3-1 (or the pseudogene TRBV3-2) and TRBJ1-1, with D perhaps TRBD1 (5 bases). The germline V and J ends were trimmed by 4 bases and 1 base, with 10 bases remaining between them. Germline CDR1 is LGHDT and CDR2 is YNNKEL (reference sequence). This CDR3 comprises 14 residues. This CDR3 reads CASSPLRGNTEAFF. The CDR3 DNA follows: TGTGCCAGCAGCCCACTTAGGGGGAACACTGAAGCTTTCTTT.

This chain connects TRBV11-3 to TRBJ2-1; TRBD2 agrees at 10 bases. Trimming at V came to 4 bases and at J to 4 bases, leaving 4 bases not matched to a gene. The CDR3 runs 15 residues. CDR1 is SGHNT and CDR2 is YENEEA in the germline V gene. The CDR3 sequence: CASSSSGGGYNEQFF. In nucleotides, the CDR3 is TGTGCCAGCAGCTCCAGCGGGGGGGGTTACAATGAGCAGTTCTTC.

The chain couples TRBV10-2 to TRBJ2-5; 8 nucleotides line up with TRBD2. Per the germline V gene, CDR1 is WSHSY and CDR2 is SAAADI. The trim removed 6 bases at V and 5 bases at J, leaving 2 bases unmatched. This CDR3 has 12 residues. Here the CDR3 DNA reads TGCGCCAGCAGGACGGGGGGGGAGACCCAGTACTTC. Translated: CASRTGGETQYF.

The chain has TRBV7-9 and TRBJ2-7, with TRBD2 as a possible D gene (6 bases). CDR1 and CDR2 from the germline V gene are SEHNR and FQNEAQ (reference sequence). The V end was cut by 5 bases, the J end by 0 bases, with 11 bases between. CDR3 length: 14 residues. CDR3 DNA sequence: TGTGCCAGCAGCCTATTCGGGGGCTCCTACGAGCAGTACTTC. Its translation is CASSLFGGSYEQYF.

This clone is a singleton in its sample. The V and J genes are TRBV5-6 and TRBJ2-3; a weak D match, TRBD1 (6 bases). V was trimmed by 3 bases and J by 5 bases, leaving 16 bases between them. Looked up from germline, CDR1 is SGHDT and CDR2 is YYEEEE. The CDR3 sequence is 15 residues long. The CDR3 spells CASSSKGPGVDTQYF. The CDR3 DNA sequence: TGTGCCAGCAGCTCGAAGGGCCCAGGGGTAGATACGCAGTATTTT.

V and J are TRBV2 and TRBJ2-3, with 12 bases matching TRBD2. The ends lost 6 bases at V and 1 base at J; junction bases unmatched: 11. The germline V gene encodes CDR1 SNHLY and CDR2 FYNNEI. This CDR3 contains 18 residues. The DNA of the CDR3 is TGTGCCAGCAGCACGGGCGGACTAGCGGGGCGGGGCACAGATACGCAGTATTTT. It codes for CASSTGGLAGRGTDTQYF.

The chain recombines TRBV2 with TRBJ2-1, with D perhaps TRBD1 (5 bases). CDR1 and CDR2 (germline): SNHLY, FYNNEI. The V and J ends lost 5 bases and 8 bases respectively, with 10 bases between them. The CDR3 covers 12 residues. CDR3 loop: CASSTQGYEQFF. As DNA, the CDR3 is TGTGCCAGCAGTACCCAGGGCTATGAGCAGTTCTTC.

The chain carries TRBV3-1 (or the pseudogene TRBV3-2) and TRBJ1-1, with TRBD1 identical over 12 bases. There are 16 residues in the CDR3. J gave up 5 bases and V 4 bases, and 8 bases lay outside the gene matches. Germline-derived CDR1 and CDR2 are LGHDT and YNNKEL (reference sequence). The CDR3 bases are TGTGCCAGCAGCCCCCGGGACAGGGGGCTTCGTACTGAAGCTTTCTTT. Protein product: CASSPRDRGLRTEAFF.

The genes are TRBV4-2 and TRBJ2-2, with 7 bases lining up with TRBD2. Germline trimming cut 5 bases from V and 3 bases from J; bases unmatched to any gene: 3. The CDR3 consists of 14 residues. CDR1 is LGHNA, CDR2 YNFKEQ, per germline. The chain's CDR3 is CASSWGGYTGELFF. The CDR3 bases are TGTGCCAGCAGCTGGGGGGGGTACACCGGGGAGCTGTTTTTT.

A word on this clone: One end of the junction varies from germline; a read error may be responsible. The chain combines TRBV2 with TRBJ1-5; TRBD1 is a possible D gene (5 bases). The CDR3 length is 14 residues. Germline CDR1 is SNHLY and CDR2 is FYNNEI. CDR3 protein: CASNEAGPSRPQHF. CDR3 nucleotides: TGTGCCAGCAATGAAGCGGGGCCTTCCCGGCCCCAGCATTTT.

This chain uses TRBV28 with TRBJ1-2; 10 positions match TRBD1. This CDR3 comprises 15 residues. The germline gives CDR1 MDHEN, CDR2 SYDVKM. The trim removed 6 bases at V and 7 bases at J, leaving 11 bases unmatched. CDR3 coding DNA: TGTGCCAGCAGCCCTCTCGACAGGGGGCTTGGTGGCTACACCTTC. Translating gives CASSPLDRGLGGYTF.

The chain carries TRBV7-9 and TRBJ1-4, with a possible D match to TRBD1 (5 bases). The V gene lost 0 bases and the J gene lost 10 bases, with 9 bases spanning the gap. This CDR3 contains 13 residues. From germline, CDR1 is SEHNR and CDR2 FQNEAQ (reference sequence). CDR3 coding DNA: TGTGCCAGCAGCTTAGCGCAGGGCGGAAAACTGTTTTTT. Protein sequence: CASSLAQGGKLFF.

The chain recombines TRBV18 with TRBJ1-5; D is unclear. The CDR3 spans 15 residues. V shed 1 base and J shed 5 bases, with 12 bases lying between them. Germline V gene lookup returns CDR1 KGHSH and CDR2 LQKENI. The CDR3 nucleotides are TGTGCCAGCTCACCACGAGGGAGTGTCGATCAGCCCCAGCATTTT. This translates into CASSPRGSVDQPQHF.

The rearrangement links TRBV18 to TRBJ1-6; 9 bases fit TRBD1. This CDR3 contains 16 residues. Germline V gene data show CDR1 as KGHSH and CDR2 as LQKENI. V lost 0 bases and J lost 7; bases outside the gene matches: 4. The CDR3 sequence: CASSPPGTGSNSPLHF. CDR3 bases: TGTGCCAGCTCACCACCAGGGACAGGGTCGAATTCACCCCTCCACTTT.

The V and J genes are TRBV7-8 and TRBJ1-2; D remains ambiguous. The CDR3 consists of 13 residues. Germline values: CDR1 SGHVS, CDR2 FQNEAQ. V was clipped by 2 bases and J by 6 bases, with 10 bases between them. The CDR3 loop reads CASSLTGSDGYTF. Here the CDR3 DNA reads TGTGCCAGCAGCTTAACGGGTTCGGATGGCTACACCTTC.

The CDR3, as DNA: TGTGCAAGTCGCCAGTATAGCAATCAGCCCCAGCATTTT. It codes for CASRQYSNQPQHF. The rearrangement joins TRBV12-2 to TRBJ1-5; TRBD1 is taken as the D call from the table, unchecked against the DNA. TRBV12-2 is designated a pseudogene. The CDR3 has 13 amino acids.

This clone was detected only a few times. This chain connects TRBV5-4 to TRBJ2-5; D perhaps matches TRBD2 (5 bases). The germline gives CDR1 SGHNT, CDR2 YYREEE (reference sequence). There are 15 residues in the CDR3. Between the trimmed V and J ends, which lost 4 bases and 6 bases, there was a span of 19 bases. The CDR3 here is CASSPFGSVGKTQYF. CDR3 in DNA: TGTGCCAGCAGCCCGTTTGGGAGCGTCGGGAAGACCCAGTACTTC.

The chain carries TRBV4-2 and TRBJ1-2; 11 positions match TRBD1. The CDR3 is made up of 16 amino acids. V lost 0 bases to trimming and J lost 7 bases; unmatched junction nucleotides: 7. Germline V gene sequence: CDR1 LGHNA, CDR2 YNFKEQ. CDR3 sequence reads: CASSQDPGQGDVGYTF. The CDR3 DNA sequence: TGTGCCAGCAGCCAAGATCCGGGACAGGGGGACGTTGGCTACACCTTC.

This sequence joins TRBV4-3 and TRBJ2-2, with 8 positions matching TRBD1. J gave up 0 bases and V 5 bases, and 2 bases lay outside the gene matches. Germline V lookup: CDR1 LGHNA, CDR2 YSLEER. The CDR3 sequence is 15 residues long. The CDR3 DNA sequence: TGCGCCAGCAGCGTACAGGGGGCGAACACCGGGGAGCTGTTTTTT. Its protein product is CASSVQGANTGELFF.

This clone was seen a single time. The gene calls are TRBV19 and TRBJ1-6; 8 bases fit TRBD1. This CDR3 comprises 16 residues. Germline assignment: CDR1 LNHDA and CDR2 SQIVND (reference sequence). J was trimmed by 7 bases and V by 3 bases; bases with no gene match: 8. The DNA for the CDR3 is TGTGCCAGTAGTATGGGGGGACAGGTTCAAAATTCACCCCTCCACTTT. As protein: CASSMGGQVQNSPLHF.

V usage is TRBV19 and J usage is TRBJ2-2, with 10 bases matching TRBD2. Germline CDR1 and CDR2: LNHDA and SQIVND (reference sequence). The CDR3 contains 16 residues. Unmatched junction bases numbered 4, after V lost 2 bases and J lost 4 bases. This CDR3 is CASSIRGLASTGELFF. CDR3 DNA: TGTGCCAGTAGTATAAGGGGACTAGCGAGCACCGGGGAGCTGTTTTTT.

V is TRBV10-3 and J is TRBJ2-2; D might be TRBD1 (5 bases). This CDR3 has 12 residues. Trimming took off 6 bases at V and 8 bases at J, with 10 bases between the two ends. CDR1 and CDR2 (germline): ENHRY, SYGVKD. Here the CDR3 reads CAIREGVGELFF. The CDR3 nucleotides read TGTGCCATCAGGGAAGGGGTTGGGGAGCTGTTTTTT.

The rearrangement links TRBV30 to TRBJ2-1, with a possible D match to TRBD2 (5 bases). V was clipped by 3 bases and J by 0 bases, with 24 bases between them. The CDR3 has 19 residues. Germline CDR1 GTSNPN, CDR2 SVGIG (reference sequence). The CDR3 region has the DNA TGTGCCTGGAGAGATGGGTTCCTAGCAGAAAGGAGCTCCTACAATGAGCAGTTCTTC. Protein sequence: CAWRDGFLAERSSYNEQFF. Together with reference TRBV30 and TRBJ2-1, the CDR3 gives the full variable domain: SQTIHQWPATLVQPVGSPLSLECTVEGTSNPNLYWYRQAAGRGLQLLFYSVGIGQISSEVPQNLSASRPQDRQFILSSKKLLLSDSGFYLCAWRDGFLAERSSYNEQFFGPGTRLTVL.

CDR3 sequence reads: CASSLQGSNTIYF. In nucleotides, the CDR3 is TGTGCCAGCAGTTTACAGGGTAGTAACACCATATATTTT. This chain uses TRBV12-3 or TRBV12-4 with TRBJ1-3, with D possibly matching TRBD1 (5 bases). The ends were cut back, 2 bases at V and 7 bases at J, with 9 bases in the middle. This CDR3 comprises 13 residues.

V and J are TRBV5-1 and TRBJ2-1; 8 bases map to TRBD1. V was clipped by 4 bases and J by 6 bases; unmatched bases: 9. Germline V gene lookup returns CDR1 SGHRS and CDR2 YFSETQ. The CDR3 sequence is 15 residues long. CDR3: CASSLGDRYLNEQFF. The CDR3 bases are TGCGCCAGCAGCCTGGGGGACAGGTATCTCAATGAGCAGTTCTTC.

V gene TRBV4-3 combines with J gene TRBJ2-3; perhaps TRBD1 as D (6 bases). The germline V and J ends were trimmed by 9 bases and 2 bases, with 12 bases remaining between them. The CDR3 has 13 residues. Looked up from germline, CDR1 is LGHNA and CDR2 is YSLEER. The chain's CDR3 is CASQDRPTDTQYF. In nucleotides, the CDR3 is TGCGCCAGTCAGGACAGACCCACAGATACGCAGTATTTT.

The chain couples TRBV27 to TRBJ1-5; TRBD1 matches 7 bases. V trimming: 3 bases; J trimming: 4 bases; junction bases outside the gene matches: 3. Looked up from germline, CDR1 is MNHEY and CDR2 is SMNVEV (reference sequence). This CDR3 contains 14 residues. DNA for the CDR3: TGTGCCAGCAGTTTGAGGGGGCTTAATCAGCCCCAGCATTTT. It yields the protein CASSLRGLNQPQHF.

The V gene is TRBV2, the J gene TRBJ1-5; D ambiguous. The CDR3 has 15 amino acids. V lost 6 bases, J lost 2 bases, and 14 bases lay in between. From germline, CDR1 is SNHLY and CDR2 FYNNEI. For the CDR3, the DNA is TGTGCCAGCAGCGCTCAGCGGCAGGGCAATCAGCCCCAGCATTTT. Its translation: CASSAQRQGNQPQHF.

The rearrangement joins TRBV9 to TRBJ1-1; D is unresolved. The CDR3 sequence is 15 residues long. Trimming removed 4 bases from V and 4 bases from J, with 17 bases in between. Per germline, CDR1 SGDLS and CDR2 YYNGEE. The CDR3 DNA reads TGTGCCAGCAGCCCAACGGGTCGCGGGAGCACTGAAGCTTTCTTT. It is translated as CASSPTGRGSTEAFF. Variable domain in full (rest from reference TRBV9 and TRBJ1-1): DSGVTQTPKHLITATGQRVTLRCSPRSGDLSVYWYQQSLDQGLQFLIQYYNGEERAKGNILERFSAQQFPDLHSELNLSSLELGDSALYFCASSPTGRGSTEAFFGQGTRLTVV.

V usage is TRBV6-5 and J usage is TRBJ1-2; TRBD1 might be the D (6 bases). In germline, CDR1 is MNHEY, CDR2 SVGAGI. V lost 7 bases to trimming and J lost 6 bases, with 18 bases between them. CDR3 size: 14 residues. Written as DNA, the CDR3 is TGTGCCAGCACCCTAAGGGGGGGGAGGCATGGCTACACCTTC. Translation gives CASTLRGGRHGYTF.